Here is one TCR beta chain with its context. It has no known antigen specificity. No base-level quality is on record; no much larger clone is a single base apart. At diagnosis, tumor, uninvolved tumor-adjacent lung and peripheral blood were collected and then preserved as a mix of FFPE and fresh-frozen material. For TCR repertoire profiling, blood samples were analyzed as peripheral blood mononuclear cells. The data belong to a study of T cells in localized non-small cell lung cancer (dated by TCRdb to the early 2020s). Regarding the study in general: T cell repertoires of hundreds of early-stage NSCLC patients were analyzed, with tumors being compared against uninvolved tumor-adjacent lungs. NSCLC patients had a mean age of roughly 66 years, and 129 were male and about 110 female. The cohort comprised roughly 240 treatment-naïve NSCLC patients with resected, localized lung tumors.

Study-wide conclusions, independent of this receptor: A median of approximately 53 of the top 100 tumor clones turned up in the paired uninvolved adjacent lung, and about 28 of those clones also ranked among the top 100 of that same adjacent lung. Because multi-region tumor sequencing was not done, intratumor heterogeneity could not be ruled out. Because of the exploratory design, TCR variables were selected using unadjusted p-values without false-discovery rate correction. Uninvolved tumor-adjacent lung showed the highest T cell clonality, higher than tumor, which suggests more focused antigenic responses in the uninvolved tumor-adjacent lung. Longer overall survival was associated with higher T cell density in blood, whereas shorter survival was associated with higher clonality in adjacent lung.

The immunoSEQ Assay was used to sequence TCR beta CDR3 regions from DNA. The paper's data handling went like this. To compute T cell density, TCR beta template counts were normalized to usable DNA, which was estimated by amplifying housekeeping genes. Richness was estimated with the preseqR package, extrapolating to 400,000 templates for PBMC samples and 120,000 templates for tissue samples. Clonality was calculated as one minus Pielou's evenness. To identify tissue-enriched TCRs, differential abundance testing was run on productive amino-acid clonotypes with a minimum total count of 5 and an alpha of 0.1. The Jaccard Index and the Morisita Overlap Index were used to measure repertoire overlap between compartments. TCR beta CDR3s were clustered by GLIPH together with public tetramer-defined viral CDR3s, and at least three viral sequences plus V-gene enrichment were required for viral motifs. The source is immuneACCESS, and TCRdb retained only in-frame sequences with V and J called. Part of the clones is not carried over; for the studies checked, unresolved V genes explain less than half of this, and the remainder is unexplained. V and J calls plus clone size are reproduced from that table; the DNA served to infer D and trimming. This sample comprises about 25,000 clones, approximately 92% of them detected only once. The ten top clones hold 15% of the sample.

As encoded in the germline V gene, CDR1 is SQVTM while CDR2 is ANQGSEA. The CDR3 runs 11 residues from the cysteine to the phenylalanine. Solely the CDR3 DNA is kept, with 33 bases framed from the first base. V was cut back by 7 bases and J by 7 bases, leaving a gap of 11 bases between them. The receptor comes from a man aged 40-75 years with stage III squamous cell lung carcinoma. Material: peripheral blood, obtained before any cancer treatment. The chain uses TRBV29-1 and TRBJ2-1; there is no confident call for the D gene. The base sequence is TGCAGCGCGTCAGTCAGGAATGAGCAGTTCTTC. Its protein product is CSASVRNEQFF.